A selection of T cell receptor beta chains follows, all from one sample in a study of shared clonotypes between healthy human individuals. Produced via immunoSEQ multiplex PCR; TCRdb's table is partial and in-frame only. The table includes some 2,400,000 clones, approximately 94% detected once. The source material was naive CD4+ T cells sorted from blood. Receptors were obtained from a young man in good health. CDR3s include the opening cysteine and the closing phenylalanine or tryptophan.

13	TRBV18	TRBJ2-1	CASSPLRQRWEFF
15	TRBV5-4	TRBJ2-3	CASSLSPLSTDTQYF
11	TRBV20-1	TRBJ1-1	CSAPSAATAFF
13	TRBV5-4	TRBJ2-5	CASSLGTVETQYF
16	TRBV10-3	TRBJ2-3	CAISLMKGGEKDTQYF
15	TRBV27	TRBJ2-2	CASELAGGNTGELFF
16	TRBV5-1	TRBJ1-2	CASSLQGPPANYGYTF
16	TRBV6-5	TRBJ2-6	CASSYPGVSGANVLTF
15	TRBV6-5	TRBJ2-7	CASSYRPGSTYEQYF
15	TRBV6-1	TRBJ2-7	CASSGAGKSSYEQYF